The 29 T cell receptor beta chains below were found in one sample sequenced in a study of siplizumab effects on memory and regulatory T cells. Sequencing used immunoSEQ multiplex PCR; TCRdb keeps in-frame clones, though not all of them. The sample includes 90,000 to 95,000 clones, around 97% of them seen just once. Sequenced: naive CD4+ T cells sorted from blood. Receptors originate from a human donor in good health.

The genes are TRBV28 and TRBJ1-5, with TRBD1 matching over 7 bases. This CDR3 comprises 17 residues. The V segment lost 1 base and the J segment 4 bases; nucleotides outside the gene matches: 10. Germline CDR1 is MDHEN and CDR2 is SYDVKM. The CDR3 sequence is CASSLYVRPGGNQPQHF. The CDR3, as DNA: TGTGCCAGCAGTTTATACGTCCGGCCAGGGGGGAATCAGCCCCAGCATTTT.

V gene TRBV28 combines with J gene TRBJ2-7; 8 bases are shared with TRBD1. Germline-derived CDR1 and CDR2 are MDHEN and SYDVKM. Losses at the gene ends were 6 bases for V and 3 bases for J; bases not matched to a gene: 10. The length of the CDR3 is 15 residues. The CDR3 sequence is CASRDQGTGRYEQYF. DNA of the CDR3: TGTGCCAGCAGAGACCAAGGGACAGGTCGCTACGAGCAGTACTTC.

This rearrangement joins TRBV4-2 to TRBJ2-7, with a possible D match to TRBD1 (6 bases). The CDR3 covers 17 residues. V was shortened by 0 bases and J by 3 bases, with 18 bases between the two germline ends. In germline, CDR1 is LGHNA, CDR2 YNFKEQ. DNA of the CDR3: TGTGCCAGCAGCCAAGATCCGGTTGGCAGGGGAATCTACGAGCAGTACTTC. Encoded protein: CASSQDPVGRGIYEQYF.

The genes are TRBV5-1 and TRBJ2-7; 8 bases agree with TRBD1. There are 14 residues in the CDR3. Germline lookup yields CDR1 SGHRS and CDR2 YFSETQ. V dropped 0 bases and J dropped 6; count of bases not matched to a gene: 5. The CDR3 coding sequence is TGCGCCAGCAGCTTGGCCACCGGGACAGGCGAGCAGTACTTC. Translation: CASSLATGTGEQYF.

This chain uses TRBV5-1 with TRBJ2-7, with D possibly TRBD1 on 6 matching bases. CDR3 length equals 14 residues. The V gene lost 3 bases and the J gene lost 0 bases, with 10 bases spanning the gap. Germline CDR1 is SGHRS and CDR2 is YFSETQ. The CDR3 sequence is CASSSPDSSYEQYF. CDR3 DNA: TGCGCCAGCAGCTCCCCGGACAGCTCCTACGAGCAGTACTTC.

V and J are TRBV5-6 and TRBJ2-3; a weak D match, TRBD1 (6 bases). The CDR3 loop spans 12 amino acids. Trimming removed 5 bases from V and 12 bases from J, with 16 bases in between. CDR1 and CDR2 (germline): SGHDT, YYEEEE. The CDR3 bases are TGTGCCAGCAGGTCAGGGGTCGGATCTCAGTATTTT. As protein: CASRSGVGSQYF.

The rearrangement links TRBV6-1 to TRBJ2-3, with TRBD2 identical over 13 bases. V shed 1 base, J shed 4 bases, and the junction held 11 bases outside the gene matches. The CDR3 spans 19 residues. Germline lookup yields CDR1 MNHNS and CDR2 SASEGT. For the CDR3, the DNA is TGTGCCAGCAGTGAAGACGGGACTAGCGGGGCGAGGAGGGCAGATACGCAGTATTTT. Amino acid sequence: CASSEDGTSGARRADTQYF.

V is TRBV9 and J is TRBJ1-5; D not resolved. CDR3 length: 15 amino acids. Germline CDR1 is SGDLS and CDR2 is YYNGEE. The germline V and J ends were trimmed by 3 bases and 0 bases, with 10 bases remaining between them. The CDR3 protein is CASSEGVYSNQPQHF. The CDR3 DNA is TGTGCCAGCAGCGAAGGAGTTTATAGCAATCAGCCCCAGCATTTT.

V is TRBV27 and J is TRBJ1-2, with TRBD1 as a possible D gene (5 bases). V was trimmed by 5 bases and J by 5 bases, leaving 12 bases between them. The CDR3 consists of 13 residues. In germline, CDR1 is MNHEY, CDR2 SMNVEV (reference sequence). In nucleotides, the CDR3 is TGTGCCAGCAGTGCTGGGAGGACATATGGCTACACCTTC. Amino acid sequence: CASSAGRTYGYTF.

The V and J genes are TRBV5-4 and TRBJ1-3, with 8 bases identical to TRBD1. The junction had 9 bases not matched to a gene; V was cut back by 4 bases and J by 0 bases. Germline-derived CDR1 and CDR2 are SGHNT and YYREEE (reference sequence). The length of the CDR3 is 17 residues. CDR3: CASSERGQASSGNTIYF. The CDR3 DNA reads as TGTGCCAGCAGCGAGAGGGGACAGGCGAGCTCTGGAAACACCATATATTTT.

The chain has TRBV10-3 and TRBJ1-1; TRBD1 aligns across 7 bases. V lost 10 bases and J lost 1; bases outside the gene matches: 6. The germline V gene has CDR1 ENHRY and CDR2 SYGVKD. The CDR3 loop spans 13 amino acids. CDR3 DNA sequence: TGTGCCAGCACCGGGACAGCGAACACTGAAGCTTTCTTT. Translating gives CASTGTANTEAFF.

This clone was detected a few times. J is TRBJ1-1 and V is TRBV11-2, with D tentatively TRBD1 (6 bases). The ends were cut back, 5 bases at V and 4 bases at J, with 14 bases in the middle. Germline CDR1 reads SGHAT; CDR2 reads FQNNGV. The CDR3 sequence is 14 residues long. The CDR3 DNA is TGTGCCAGCAGCCCGGGGGCCCTATCCACTGAAGCTTTCTTT. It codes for CASSPGALSTEAFF.

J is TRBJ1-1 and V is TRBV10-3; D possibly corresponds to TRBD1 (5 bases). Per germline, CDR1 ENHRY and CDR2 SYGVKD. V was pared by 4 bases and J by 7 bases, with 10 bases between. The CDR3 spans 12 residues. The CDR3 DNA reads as TGTGCCATCAGTGCGGGGCCCCATGAAGCTTTCTTT. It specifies CAISAGPHEAFF.

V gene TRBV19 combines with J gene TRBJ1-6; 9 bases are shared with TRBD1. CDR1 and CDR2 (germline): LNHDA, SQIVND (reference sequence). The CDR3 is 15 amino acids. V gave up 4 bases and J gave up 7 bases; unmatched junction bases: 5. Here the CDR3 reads CASSTRTGENSPLHF. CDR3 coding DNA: TGTGCCAGTAGTACCAGGACAGGGGAAAATTCACCCCTCCACTTT.

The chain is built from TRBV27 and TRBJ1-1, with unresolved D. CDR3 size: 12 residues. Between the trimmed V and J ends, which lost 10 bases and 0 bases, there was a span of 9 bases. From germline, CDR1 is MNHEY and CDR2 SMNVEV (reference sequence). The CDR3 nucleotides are TGTGCCAAGAGATGGGTGAACACTGAAGCTTTCTTT. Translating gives CAKRWVNTEAFF.

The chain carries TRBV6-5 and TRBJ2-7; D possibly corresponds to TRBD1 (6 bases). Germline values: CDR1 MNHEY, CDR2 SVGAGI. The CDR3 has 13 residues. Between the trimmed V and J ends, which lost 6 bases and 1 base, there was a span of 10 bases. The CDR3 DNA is TGTGCCAGCAGATTCGGACAGTCCTACGAGCAGTACTTC. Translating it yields CASRFGQSYEQYF.

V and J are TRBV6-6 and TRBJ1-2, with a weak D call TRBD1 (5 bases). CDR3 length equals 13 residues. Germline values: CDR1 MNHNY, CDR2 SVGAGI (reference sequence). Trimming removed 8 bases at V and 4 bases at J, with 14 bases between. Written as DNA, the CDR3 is TGTGCCAGCCGACCACTGAGGGGCTATGGCTACACCTTC. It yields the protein CASRPLRGYGYTF.

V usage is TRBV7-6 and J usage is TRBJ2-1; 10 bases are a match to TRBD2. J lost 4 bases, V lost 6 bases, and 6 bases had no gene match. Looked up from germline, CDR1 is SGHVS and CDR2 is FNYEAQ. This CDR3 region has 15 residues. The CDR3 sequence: CASSSGTSAYNEQFF. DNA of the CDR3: TGTGCCAGCAGTTCTGGGACTAGCGCGTACAATGAGCAGTTCTTC. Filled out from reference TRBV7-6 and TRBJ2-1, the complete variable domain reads GAGVSQSPRYKVTKRGQDVALRCDPISGHVSLYWYRQALGQGPEFLTYFNYEAQQDKSGLPNDRFSAERPEGSISTLTIQRTEQRDSAMYRCASSSGTSAYNEQFFGPGTRLTVL.

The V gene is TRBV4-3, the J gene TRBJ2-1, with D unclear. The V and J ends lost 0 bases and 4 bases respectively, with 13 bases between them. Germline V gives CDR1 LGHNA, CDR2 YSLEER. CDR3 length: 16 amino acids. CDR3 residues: CASSQEASRKYNEQFF. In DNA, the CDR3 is TGCGCCAGCAGCCAAGAAGCGAGCCGAAAGTACAATGAGCAGTTCTTC.

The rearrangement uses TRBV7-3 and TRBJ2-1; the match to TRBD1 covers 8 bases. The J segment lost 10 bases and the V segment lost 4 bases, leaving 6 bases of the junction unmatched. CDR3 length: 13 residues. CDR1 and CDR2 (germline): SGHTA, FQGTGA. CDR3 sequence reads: CASSSQGAGEQFF. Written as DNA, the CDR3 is TGTGCCAGCAGCTCTCAGGGGGCTGGGGAGCAGTTCTTC.

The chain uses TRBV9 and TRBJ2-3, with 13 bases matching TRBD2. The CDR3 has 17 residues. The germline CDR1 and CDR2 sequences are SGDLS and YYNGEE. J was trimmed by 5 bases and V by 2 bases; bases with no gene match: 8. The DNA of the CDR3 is TGTGCCAGCAGCGTGCAAACTAGCGGGGGGGCGGGAGATACGCAGTATTTT. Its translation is CASSVQTSGGAGDTQYF.

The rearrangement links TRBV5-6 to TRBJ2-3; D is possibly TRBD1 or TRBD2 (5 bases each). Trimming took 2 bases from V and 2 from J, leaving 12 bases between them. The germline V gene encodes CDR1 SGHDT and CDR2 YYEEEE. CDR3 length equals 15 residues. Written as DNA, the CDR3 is TGTGCCAGCAGCTTTAGAGGGACGGCCACAGATACGCAGTATTTT. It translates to CASSFRGTATDTQYF.

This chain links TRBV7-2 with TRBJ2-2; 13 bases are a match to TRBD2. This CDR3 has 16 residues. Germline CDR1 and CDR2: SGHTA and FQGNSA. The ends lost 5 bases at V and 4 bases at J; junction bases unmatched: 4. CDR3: CASSLGLAGVTGELFF. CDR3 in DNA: TGTGCCAGCAGCCTAGGACTAGCGGGGGTCACCGGGGAGCTGTTTTTT.

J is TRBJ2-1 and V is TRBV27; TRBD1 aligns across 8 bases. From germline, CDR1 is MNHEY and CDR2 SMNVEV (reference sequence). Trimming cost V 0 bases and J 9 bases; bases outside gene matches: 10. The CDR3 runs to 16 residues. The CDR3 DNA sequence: TGTGCCAGCAGTTTATCCCGCGGACAGGGAGTGGGTGAGCAGTTCTTC. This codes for CASSLSRGQGVGEQFF.

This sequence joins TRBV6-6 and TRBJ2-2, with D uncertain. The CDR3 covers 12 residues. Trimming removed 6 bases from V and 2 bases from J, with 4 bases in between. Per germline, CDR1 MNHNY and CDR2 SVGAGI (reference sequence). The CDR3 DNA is TGTGCCAGCAGCCATAACACCGGGGAGCTGTTTTTT. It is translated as CASSHNTGELFF.

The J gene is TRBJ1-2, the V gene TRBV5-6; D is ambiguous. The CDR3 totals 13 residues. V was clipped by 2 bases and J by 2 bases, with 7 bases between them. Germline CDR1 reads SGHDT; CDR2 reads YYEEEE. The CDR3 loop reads CASSFGRNYGYTF. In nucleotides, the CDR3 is TGTGCCAGCAGCTTTGGACGGAACTATGGCTACACCTTC.

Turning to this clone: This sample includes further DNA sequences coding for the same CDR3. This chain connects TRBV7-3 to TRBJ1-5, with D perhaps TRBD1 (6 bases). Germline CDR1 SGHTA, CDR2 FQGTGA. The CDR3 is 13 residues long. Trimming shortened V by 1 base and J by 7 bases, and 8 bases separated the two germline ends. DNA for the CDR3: TGTGCCAGCAGCTTAATCGGGGGCCAGCCCCAGCATTTT. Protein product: CASSLIGGQPQHF.

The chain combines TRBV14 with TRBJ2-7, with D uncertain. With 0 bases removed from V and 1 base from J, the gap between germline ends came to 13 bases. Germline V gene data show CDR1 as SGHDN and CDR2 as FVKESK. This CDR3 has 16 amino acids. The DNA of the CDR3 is TGTGCCAGCAGCCAAGAGGCCAGCCCTCGGTCCTACGAGCAGTACTTC. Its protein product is CASSQEASPRSYEQYF.

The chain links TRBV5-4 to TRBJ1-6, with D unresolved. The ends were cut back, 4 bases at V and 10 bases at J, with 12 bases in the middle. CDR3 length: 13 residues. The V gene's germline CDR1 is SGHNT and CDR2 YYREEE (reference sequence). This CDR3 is CASSPRRESPLHF. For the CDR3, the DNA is TGTGCCAGCAGCCCTCGGAGAGAATCACCCCTCCACTTT.